Listed below are T cell receptor beta chains from one sample, sequenced in a study of neurological immune-mediated disorders. TCRdb reprocessed the 5' RACE reads with MiXCR, giving one entry per CDR3 protein. The data contain some 50,000 distinct CDR3 sequences, roughly 26% of them singletons. The sequenced sample consisted of PBMCs. Source of these receptors: a woman aged 70-85 years in good health. The CDR3 runs from the conserved cysteine through the conserved F or W. Each record gives: V gene, D gene, J gene, clone size, CDR3 protein, CDR3 DNA. A D gene is named only where the DNA matches it firmly. Expanded clones get a size class; other rows say once, few or many, or leave the size out.

TRBV28,TRBD1,TRBJ2-7,NA,CASSLLGTGGVYEQYF,TGTGCCAGCAGTTTATTGGGGACAGGGGGTGTCTACGAGCAGTACTTC
TRBV27,TRBD1,TRBJ2-7,NA,CASSFSTGSTEQYF,TGTGCCAGCAGTTTCTCGACAGGGTCGACCGAGCAGTACTTC
TRBV20-1,NA,TRBJ2-4,many,CSASHGEGGQYF,TGCAGTGCTAGTCACGGGGAGGGGGGTCAGTACTTC
TRBV12-3/TRBV12-4,NA,TRBJ2-7,many,CASSLGVTEQYF,TGTGCCAGCAGTTTAGGGGTGACGGAGCAGTACTTC
TRBV29-1,NA,TRBJ2-5,many,CSVGEGTETQYF,TGCAGCGTTGGTGAGGGGACGGAGACCCAGTACTTC
TRBV12-5,TRBD1,TRBJ2-1,many,CASGIDRGFFNEQFF,TGTGCTAGTGGTATCGACAGGGGGTTCTTCAATGAGCAGTTCTTC
TRBV5-1,NA,TRBJ1-2,many,CASSTAGPSLGYTF,TGCGCCAGCTCGACTGCGGGACCAAGCTTAGGCTACACCTTC
TRBV7-6,TRBD2,TRBJ2-1,many,CASSFPASGNEQFF,TGTGCCAGCAGCTTCCCGGCTAGCGGGAATGAGCAGTTCTTC
TRBV5-5,TRBD1,TRBJ1-1,many,CASSFGQGVGFF,TGTGCCAGCAGCTTCGGACAGGGTGTCGGTTTCTTT
TRBV7-2,TRBD2,TRBJ2-7,few,CASSFYAAGGSVEQYF,TGTGCCAGCAGCTTTTACGCCGCGGGAGGTTCTGTCGAGCAGTACTTC